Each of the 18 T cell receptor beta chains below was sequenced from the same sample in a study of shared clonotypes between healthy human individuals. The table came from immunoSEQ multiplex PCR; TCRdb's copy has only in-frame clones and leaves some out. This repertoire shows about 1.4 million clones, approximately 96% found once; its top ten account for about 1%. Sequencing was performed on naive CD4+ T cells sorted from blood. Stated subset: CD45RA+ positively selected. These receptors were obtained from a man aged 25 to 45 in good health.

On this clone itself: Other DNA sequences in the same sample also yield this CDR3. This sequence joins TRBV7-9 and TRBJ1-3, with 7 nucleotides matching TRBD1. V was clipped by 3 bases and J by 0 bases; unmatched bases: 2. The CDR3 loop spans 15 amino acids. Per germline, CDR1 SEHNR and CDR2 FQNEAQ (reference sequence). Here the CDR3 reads CASSFGTDSGNTIYF. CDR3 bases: TGTGCCAGCAGCTTTGGGACAGACTCTGGAAACACCATATATTTT.

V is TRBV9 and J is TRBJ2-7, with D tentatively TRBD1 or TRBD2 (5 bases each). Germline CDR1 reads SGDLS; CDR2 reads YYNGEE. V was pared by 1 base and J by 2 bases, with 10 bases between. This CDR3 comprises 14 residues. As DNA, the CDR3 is TGTGCCAGCAGCGTACGGGGCACCACCTACGAGCAGTACTTC. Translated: CASSVRGTTYEQYF.

The CDR3: CASSGTSGSHLPIEQYF. CDR3 in DNA: TGTGCCAGCAGTGGGACTAGCGGGAGCCACCTCCCCATCGAGCAGTACTTC. This sequence joins TRBV6-1 and TRBJ2-7; 13 bases match TRBD2. V trimming: 4 bases; J trimming: 6 bases; junction bases outside the gene matches: 12. The germline CDR1 and CDR2 sequences are MNHNS and SASEGT. There are 17 residues in the CDR3.

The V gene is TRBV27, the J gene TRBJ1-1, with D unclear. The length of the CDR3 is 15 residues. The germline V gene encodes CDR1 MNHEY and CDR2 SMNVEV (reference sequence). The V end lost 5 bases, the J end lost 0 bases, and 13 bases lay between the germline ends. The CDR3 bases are TGTGCCAGCAGTCCCCAACTCCTTTTGAACACTGAAGCTTTCTTT. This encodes CASSPQLLLNTEAFF.

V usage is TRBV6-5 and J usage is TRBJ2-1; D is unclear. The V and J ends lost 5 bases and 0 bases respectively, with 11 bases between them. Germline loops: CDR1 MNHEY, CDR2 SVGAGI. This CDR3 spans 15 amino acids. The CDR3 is CASSVRRGSYNEQFF. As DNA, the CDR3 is TGTGCCAGCAGTGTCCGGAGAGGCTCCTACAATGAGCAGTTCTTC.

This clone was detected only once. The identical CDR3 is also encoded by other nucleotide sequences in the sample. The CDR3 coding sequence is TGTGCCAGCTCACCATTGGGCACTGAAGCTTTCTTT. Its translation is CASSPLGTEAFF. This chain links TRBV18 with TRBJ1-1, with D unresolved. The CDR3 consists of 12 residues. V was cut by 2 bases and J by 4 bases, with 5 bases left in between. From germline, CDR1 is KGHSH and CDR2 LQKENI.

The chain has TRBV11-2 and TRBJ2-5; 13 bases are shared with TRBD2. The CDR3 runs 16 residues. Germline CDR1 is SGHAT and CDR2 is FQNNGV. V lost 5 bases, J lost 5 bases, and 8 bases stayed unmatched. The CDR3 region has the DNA TGTGCCAGCAGCACCGGACTAGCGGGAGCGGAGGAGACCCAGTACTTC. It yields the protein CASSTGLAGAEETQYF.

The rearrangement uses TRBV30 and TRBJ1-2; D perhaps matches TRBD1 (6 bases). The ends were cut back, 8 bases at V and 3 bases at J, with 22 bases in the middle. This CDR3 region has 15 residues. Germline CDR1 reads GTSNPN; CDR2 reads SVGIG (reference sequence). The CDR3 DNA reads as TGTGCCGCAGACACGAGGGGGGCGAACTACTATGGCTACACCTTC. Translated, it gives CAADTRGANYYGYTF. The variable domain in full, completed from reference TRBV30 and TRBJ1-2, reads SQTIHQWPATLVQPVGSPLSLECTVEGTSNPNLYWYRQAAGRGLQLLFYSVGIGQISSEVPQNLSASRPQDRQFILSSKKLLLSDSGFYLCAADTRGANYYGYTFGSGTRLTVV.

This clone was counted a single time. Here the CDR3 reads CASSPPGSYNEQFF. The CDR3 nucleotides read TGTGCCAGCAGCCCACCAGGTTCCTACAATGAGCAGTTCTTC. J is TRBJ2-1 and V is TRBV7-8; D unclear. Germline CDR1 SGHVS, CDR2 FQNEAQ. This CDR3 spans 14 amino acids. Trimming took off 5 bases at V and 1 base at J, with 9 bases between the two ends.

CDR3 nucleotides: TGTGCCAGCAGGGTAGCGGGAAACTCCTACAATGAGCAGTTCTTC. It codes for CASRVAGNSYNEQFF. The chain combines TRBV7-2 with TRBJ2-1; 8 nucleotides match TRBD2. With V trimmed by 6 bases and J by 0 bases, 4 bases remained unmatched. This CDR3 has 15 residues. Germline-derived CDR1 and CDR2 are SGHTA and FQGNSA. The full variable domain, rest sourced from reference TRBV7-2 and TRBJ2-1, is GAGVSQSPSNKVTEKGKDVELRCDPISGHTALYWYRQSLGQGLEFLIYFQGNSAPDKSGLPSDRFSAERTGGSVSTLTIQRTQQEDSAVYLCASRVAGNSYNEQFFGPGTRLTVL.

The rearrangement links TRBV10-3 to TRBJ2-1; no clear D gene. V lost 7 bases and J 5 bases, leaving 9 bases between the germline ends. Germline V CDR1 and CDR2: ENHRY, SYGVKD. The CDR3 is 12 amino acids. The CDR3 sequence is CAIKEKDNEQFF. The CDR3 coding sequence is TGTGCCATCAAGGAGAAGGACAATGAGCAGTTCTTC.

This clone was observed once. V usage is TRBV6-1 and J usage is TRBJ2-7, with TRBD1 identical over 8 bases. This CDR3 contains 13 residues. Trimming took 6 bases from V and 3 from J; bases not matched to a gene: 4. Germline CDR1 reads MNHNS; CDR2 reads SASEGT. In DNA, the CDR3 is TGTGCCAGCAGCCGCGGACAGGGCTACGAGCAGTACTTC. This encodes CASSRGQGYEQYF.

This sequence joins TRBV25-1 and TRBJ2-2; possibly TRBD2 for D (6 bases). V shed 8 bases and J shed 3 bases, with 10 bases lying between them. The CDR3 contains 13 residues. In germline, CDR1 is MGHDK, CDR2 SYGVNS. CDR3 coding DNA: TGTGCCAGCGGGGACTTATACACCGGGGAGCTGTTTTTT. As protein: CASGDLYTGELFF.

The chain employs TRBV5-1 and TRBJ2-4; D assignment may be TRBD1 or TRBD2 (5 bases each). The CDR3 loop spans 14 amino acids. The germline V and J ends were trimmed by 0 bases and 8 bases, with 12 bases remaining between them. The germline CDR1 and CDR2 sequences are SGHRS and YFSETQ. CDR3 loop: CASSLGGERDIQYF. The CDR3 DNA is TGCGCCAGCAGCTTGGGAGGGGAAAGGGACATTCAGTACTTC. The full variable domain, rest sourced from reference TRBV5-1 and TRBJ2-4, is KAGVTQTPRYLIKTRGQQVTLSCSPISGHRSVSWYQQTPGQGLQFLFEYFSETQRNKGNFPGRFSGRQFSNSRSEMNVSTLELGDSALYLCASSLGGERDIQYFGAGTRLSVL.

The CDR3 reads CASSLGGPLAKNIQYF. The DNA of the CDR3 is TGTGCCAGCAGCTTAGGGGGACCCCTAGCCAAAAACATTCAGTACTTC. The V gene is TRBV11-3, the J gene TRBJ2-4; D may match TRBD1 or TRBD2 (5 bases each). Germline values: CDR1 SGHNT, CDR2 YENEEA. Trimming removed 1 base from V and 0 bases from J, with 10 bases in between. This CDR3 contains 16 residues.

The CDR3 nucleotides are TGTGCCAGCAGCTTAATATGGCAGGGGGACGGGACCCAGTACTTC. Translated, it gives CASSLIWQGDGTQYF. The chain joins TRBV7-2 to TRBJ2-5; 7 bases align to TRBD1. This CDR3 is 15 amino acids long. V gave up 2 bases and J gave up 7 bases; unmatched junction bases: 10. The germline CDR1 and CDR2 sequences are SGHTA and FQGNSA. Filled out from reference TRBV7-2 and TRBJ2-5, the complete variable domain reads GAGVSQSPSNKVTEKGKDVELRCDPISGHTALYWYRQSLGQGLEFLIYFQGNSAPDKSGLPSDRFSAERTGGSVSTLTIQRTQQEDSAVYLCASSLIWQGDGTQYFGPGTRLLVL.

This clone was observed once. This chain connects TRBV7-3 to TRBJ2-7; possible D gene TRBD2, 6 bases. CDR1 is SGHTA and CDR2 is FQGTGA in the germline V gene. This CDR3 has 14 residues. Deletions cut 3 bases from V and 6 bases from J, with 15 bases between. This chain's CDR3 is CASSFAGPLSEQYF. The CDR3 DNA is TGTGCCAGCAGCTTTGCGGGACCTCTTTCCGAGCAGTACTTC.

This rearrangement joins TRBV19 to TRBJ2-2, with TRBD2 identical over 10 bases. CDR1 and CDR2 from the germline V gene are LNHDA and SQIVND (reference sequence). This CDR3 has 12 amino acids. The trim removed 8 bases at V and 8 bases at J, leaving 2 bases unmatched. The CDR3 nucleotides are TGTGCCAGTGGACTAGCGGAGGGGGAGCTGTTTTTT. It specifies CASGLAEGELFF. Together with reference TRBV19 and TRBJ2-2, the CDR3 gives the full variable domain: DGGITQSPKYLFRKEGQNVTLSCEQNLNHDAMYWYRQDPGQGLRLIYYSQIVNDFQKGDIAEGYSVSREKKESFPLTVTSAQKNPTAFYLCASGLAEGELFFGEGSRLTVL.